The rows below give T cell receptor beta chains drawn from one sample of a study of CD8+ T cells in alopecia areata. Here immunoSEQ multiplex PCR was the method, and the copy in TCRdb shows in-frame clones only, minus some. The sample yields 140,000 to 150,000 clones, about 47% seen once. The input for sequencing was CD4+ T cells sorted from blood, taken at week 0. These receptors all come from a human donor with alopecia areata. The CDR3 runs from the conserved cysteine through the conserved F or W. D genes are given only for firm matches.

v_call	j_call	d_call	cdr3_aa
TRBV7-9	TRBJ2-2	.	CASSLAPLLNTGELFF
TRBV5-1	TRBJ2-1	.	CASSLSAGPGNEQFF
TRBV7-3	TRBJ2-3	.	CASSLGRTDTQYF
TRBV5-1	TRBJ2-7	.	CASSFTSGDHYEQYF
TRBV27	TRBJ2-1	.	CASPEPHNEQFF
TRBV4-3	TRBJ1-2	.	CASSQDRGTYGYTF
TRBV28	TRBJ1-3	TRBD1	CASRADGTGGNTIYF
TRBV7-9	TRBJ2-3	.	CASSPPVTDTQYF
TRBV5-4	TRBJ2-5	TRBD2	CASSLLASGSKETQYF
TRBV7-2	TRBJ1-1	TRBD1	CASSLDRGGEAFF
TRBV9	TRBJ2-1	TRBD2	CASSVASGSVNEQFF
TRBV7-9	TRBJ1-1	TRBD1	CASSQGTGFNTEAFF
TRBV4-3	TRBJ1-2	.	CASSRGPEGYGYTF
TRBV27	TRBJ1-2	.	CASSLTAARSGYTF
TRBV7-2	TRBJ2-5	.	CASSLFGGLSETQYF
TRBV2	TRBJ1-5	.	CASSGGPGNQPQHF
TRBV11-2	TRBJ1-5	.	CASSKAAGGQPQHF
TRBV18	TRBJ2-1	.	CASSPNPGTRSNEQFF
TRBV30	TRBJ2-7	.	CAWSKGTYEQYF
TRBV6-6	TRBJ1-1	TRBD1	CASVFRTGMNTEAFF
TRBV23-1	TRBJ1-2	.	CASSQSLLVGYTF
TRBV29-1	TRBJ2-1	TRBD1	CSAPGQGGNEQFF
TRBV7-2	TRBJ2-5	.	CASSSGIGSWETQYF
TRBV28	TRBJ2-7	.	CASSSHYEQYF